These 26 T cell receptor beta chains share one sample of origin, sequenced in a study of blood T cell repertoires in COVID-19. Profiled with immunoSEQ multiplex PCR; TCRdb holds only in-frame clones, not every one. The data hold about 200,000 clones, with around 87% observed a single time. The sequenced material came from peripheral blood. These receptors were collected from a middle-aged man with acute or convalescent COVID-19.

This clone came up once. DNA of the CDR3: TGTGCCACCATGAGGGGGCACGCAGGGGATGAGCAGTTCTTC. It codes for CATMRGHAGDEQFF. The chain couples TRBV24-1 to TRBJ2-1, with TRBD1 identical over 7 bases. The germline CDR1 and CDR2 sequences are KGHDR and SFDVKD. The CDR3 runs to 14 residues. V lost 8 bases, J lost 8 bases, and 11 bases stayed unmatched.

V is TRBV15 and J is TRBJ2-7; tentative D call: TRBD1 (5 bases). V lost 0 bases and J 4 bases, leaving 7 bases between the germline ends. Germline V gene data show CDR1 as LNHNV and CDR2 as YYDKDF (reference sequence). CDR3 length: 13 residues. The CDR3: CATSRDQGYEQYV. In DNA, the CDR3 is TGTGCCACCAGCAGAGATCAGGGTTACGAGCAGTACGTC.

The J gene is TRBJ2-1, the V gene TRBV7-6; TRBD1 agrees at 8 bases. Germline V gene sequence: CDR1 SGHVS, CDR2 FNYEAQ. The CDR3 is 16 amino acids. The trim removed 6 bases at V and 0 bases at J, leaving 7 bases unmatched. CDR3 sequence: CASSPTGGSSYNEQFF. The CDR3 nucleotides are TGTGCCAGCAGTCCCACAGGGGGGAGCTCCTACAATGAGCAGTTCTTC.

The V call is TRBV19, the J call TRBJ1-2; no clear D gene. V was cut by 3 bases and J by 4 bases, with 36 bases left in between. This CDR3 spans 22 amino acids. Germline assignment: CDR1 LNHDA and CDR2 SQIVND (reference sequence). CDR3 amino acids: CASSIGVVYRGATVTAAYGYTF. The CDR3 coding sequence is TGTGCCAGTAGTATTGGGGTAGTATACCGGGGAGCTACGGTAACCGCCGCCTATGGCTACACCTTC.

This chain links TRBV5-1 with TRBJ2-2; 7 positions match TRBD2. The germline CDR1 and CDR2 sequences are SGHRS and YFSETQ. V gave up 6 bases and J gave up 0 bases; unmatched junction bases: 8. There are 16 residues in the CDR3. CDR3 region: CASKRSGTANTGELFF. In DNA, the CDR3 is TGCGCCAGCAAAAGAAGCGGGACCGCGAACACCGGGGAGCTGTTTTTT.

The chain links TRBV6-5 to TRBJ1-1, with 12 positions matching TRBD1. The CDR3 covers 14 residues. Trimming at V came to 6 bases and at J to 6 bases, leaving 5 bases not matched to a gene. Germline CDR1 is MNHEY and CDR2 is SVGAGI. Written as DNA, the CDR3 is TGTGCCAGCAGGGGGACAGGGGGCTTCGCTGAAGCTTTCTTT. Protein product: CASRGTGGFAEAFF.

A few counts support this clone. The V call is TRBV7-2, the J call TRBJ1-1; possibly TRBD1 for D (5 bases). The ends were cut back, 2 bases at V and 5 bases at J, with 12 bases in the middle. The germline V gene encodes CDR1 SGHTA and CDR2 FQGNSA. The CDR3 loop spans 14 amino acids. The CDR3 region has the DNA TGTGCCAGCAGCTTACTGCAGGGTCATACTGAAGCTTTCTTT. It yields the protein CASSLLQGHTEAFF.

The sample holds one count of this clone. The rearrangement links TRBV9 to TRBJ1-2; D unclear. Germline V CDR1 and CDR2: SGDLS, YYNGEE. Trimming shortened V by 8 bases and J by 2 bases, and 7 bases separated the two germline ends. The CDR3 consists of 11 residues. DNA for the CDR3: TGTGCCAGTCTTTCCAACTATGGCTACACCTTC. Amino acid sequence: CASLSNYGYTF.

CDR3 sequence (DNA): TGTGCCACCAGCAGATCATCTGGAAACACCATATATTTT. It encodes CATSRSSGNTIYF. V and J are TRBV15 and TRBJ1-3; D not resolved. The CDR3 runs to 13 residues. Trimming took off 2 bases at V and 1 base at J, with 3 bases between the two ends. CDR1 and CDR2 (germline): LNHNV, YYDKDF (reference sequence).

V and J are TRBV28 and TRBJ2-5; TRBD2 matches 13 bases. V dropped 5 bases and J dropped 1; count of bases not matched to a gene: 10. The CDR3 runs 18 residues. CDR1 and CDR2 from the germline V gene are MDHEN and SYDVKM. For the CDR3, the DNA is TGTGCCAGCAGTCTCTTTGCTGGACTAGCGGGGGCCCAAGAGACCCAGTACTTC. Residues: CASSLFAGLAGAQETQYF.

In DNA, the CDR3 is TGTGCCAGCAGTTTCAGGGAGACCCAGTACTTC. This gives the protein CASSFRETQYF. The genes are TRBV28 and TRBJ2-5, with D unresolved. The germline V and J ends were trimmed by 3 bases and 5 bases, with 4 bases remaining between them. Looked up from germline, CDR1 is MDHEN and CDR2 is SYDVKM. The CDR3 runs to 11 residues.

The genes are TRBV5-1 and TRBJ1-1; TRBD1 aligns across 8 bases. V dropped 0 bases and J dropped 6; count of bases not matched to a gene: 10. Germline CDR1 is SGHRS and CDR2 is YFSETQ. The CDR3 is made up of 16 amino acids. The CDR3 protein is CASSLGINRGVSEAFF. CDR3 nucleotide sequence: TGCGCCAGCAGCTTGGGTATAAACAGGGGGGTATCTGAAGCTTTCTTT.

V usage is TRBV10-3 and J usage is TRBJ2-2, with TRBD1 matching 8 bases. There are 15 residues in the CDR3. Looked up from germline, CDR1 is ENHRY and CDR2 is SYGVKD. J lost 0 bases, V lost 10 bases, and 7 bases had no gene match. CDR3 protein: CATQTGVANTGELFF. For the CDR3, the DNA is TGTGCCACCCAGACAGGGGTTGCGAACACCGGGGAGCTGTTTTTT.

The sample holds a few counts of this clone. The chain couples TRBV7-2 to TRBJ2-2, with 8 nucleotides matching TRBD2. Trimming took 5 bases from V and 5 from J; bases not matched to a gene: 7. The CDR3 covers 15 residues. CDR1 and CDR2 (germline): SGHTA, FQGNSA. Here the CDR3 DNA reads TGTGCCAGCAGCCTTAGCGGGGTGCAAACCGGGGAGCTGTTTTTT. Protein sequence: CASSLSGVQTGELFF.

This chain connects TRBV7-8 to TRBJ1-2; D possibly corresponds to TRBD1 (6 bases). The CDR3 extends over 15 amino acids. Germline assignment: CDR1 SGHVS and CDR2 FQNEAQ. Trimming shortened V by 5 bases and J by 0 bases, and 13 bases separated the two germline ends. The CDR3 sequence is CASSPPGQTNYGYTF. The CDR3, as DNA: TGTGCCAGCAGCCCCCCAGGACAGACTAACTATGGCTACACCTTC.

The genes are TRBV5-3 and TRBJ1-3; 7 bases are a match to TRBD1. TRBV5-3 is marked as an open reading frame, function uncertain. CDR3 length: 15 residues. Losses at the gene ends were 0 bases for V and 6 bases for J; bases not matched to a gene: 6. CDR3 residues: CARSLARGAKNTIYF. CDR3 bases: TGTGCCAGAAGCTTGGCCAGGGGGGCCAAAAACACCATATATTTT.

The V call is TRBV2, the J call TRBJ1-3; a possible D gene is TRBD1 (6 bases). V was cut by 3 bases and J by 4 bases, with 10 bases left in between. CDR3 size: 14 residues. The germline gives CDR1 SNHLY, CDR2 FYNNEI. The CDR3 nucleotides read TGTGCCAGCAGTGATTGGGGGCGCGGAAACACCATATATTTT. Translating it yields CASSDWGRGNTIYF.

The V call is TRBV11-3, the J call TRBJ2-1; D gene unclear. Germline loops: CDR1 SGHNT, CDR2 YENEEA. This CDR3 has 11 residues. V dropped 6 bases and J dropped 10 bases, with 10 bases sitting between them. CDR3 sequence (DNA): TGTGCCAGCAGTCGTGGCCCCGAGCAGTTCTTC. It specifies CASSRGPEQFF.

This clone is a singleton in its sample. The CDR3 coding sequence is TGTGCCAGCAGCTTTACGCTAGCGGGACCTTCCTACGAGCAGTACTTC. It encodes CASSFTLAGPSYEQYF. The gene calls are TRBV27 and TRBJ2-7; 9 bases are a match to TRBD2. The CDR3 spans 16 residues. Germline trimming cut 6 bases from V and 1 base from J; bases unmatched to any gene: 10. The V gene's germline CDR1 is MNHEY and CDR2 SMNVEV (reference sequence).

The V gene is TRBV12-3 or TRBV12-4, the J gene TRBJ2-1; 8 bases are shared with TRBD2. The CDR3 runs 13 residues. The ends lost 8 bases at V and 8 bases at J; junction bases unmatched: 8. DNA for the CDR3: TGTGCCAGCGGGCGGGAGGTTATCGATGAGCAGTTCTTC. It yields the protein CASGREVIDEQFF.

The chain uses TRBV24-1 and TRBJ1-1; no reliable D call. Trimming took 0 bases from V and 0 from J, leaving 7 bases between them. This CDR3 is 15 amino acids long. Germline loops: CDR1 KGHDR, CDR2 SFDVKD. The CDR3: CATSDLQHMNTEAFF. In DNA, the CDR3 is TGTGCCACCAGTGATTTGCAACACATGAACACTGAAGCTTTCTTT.

This clone was seen once. DNA of the CDR3: TGTGCCAGCAGCCGGGGACAGGCCTACTCCTACGAGCAGTACTTC. Residues: CASSRGQAYSYEQYF. V usage is TRBV3-1 (or the pseudogene TRBV3-2) and J usage is TRBJ2-7; TRBD1 agrees at 8 bases. The V and J ends lost 4 bases and 0 bases, in that order; junction bases with no gene match: 5. This CDR3 spans 15 amino acids. The V gene's germline CDR1 is LGHDT and CDR2 YNNKEL (reference sequence).

The chain combines TRBV7-2 with TRBJ2-7, with D possibly TRBD1 on 5 matching bases. From germline, CDR1 is SGHTA and CDR2 FQGNSA. The CDR3 runs to 14 residues. Deletions cut 5 bases from V and 4 bases from J, with 15 bases between. CDR3 in DNA: TGTGCCAGCAGCCCTGACAGCGCCTTTTACGAGCAGTACTTC. Translating it yields CASSPDSAFYEQYF.

The chain uses TRBV7-9 and TRBJ2-3, with 9 bases identical to TRBD2. V lost 3 bases, J lost 5 bases, and 15 bases stayed unmatched. In germline, CDR1 is SEHNR, CDR2 FQNEAQ (reference sequence). The CDR3 runs 18 residues. The CDR3 protein is CASSFGLRLAGLVDTQYF. CDR3 bases: TGTGCCAGCAGCTTTGGTCTCCGTCTAGCGGGATTGGTAGATACGCAGTATTTT.

This sequence joins TRBV2 and TRBJ2-2, with TRBD1 identical over 7 bases. The CDR3 length is 14 residues. The J segment lost 4 bases and the V segment lost 8 bases, leaving 7 bases of the junction unmatched. Germline loops: CDR1 SNHLY, CDR2 FYNNEI. In nucleotides, the CDR3 is TGTGCCAGCCACAGGGGATGGGGCACCGGGGAGCTGTTTTTT. Translating gives CASHRGWGTGELFF.

The chain links TRBV28 to TRBJ2-7, with D maybe TRBD1 (6 bases). V gave up 6 bases and J gave up 4 bases, with 16 bases separating them. The germline CDR1 and CDR2 sequences are MDHEN and SYDVKM. This CDR3 comprises 14 residues. The CDR3 DNA reads TGTGCCAGCAGCCGTCTACTGGGGGCGTACGAGCAGTACTTC. Its translation is CASSRLLGAYEQYF.